This T cell receptor beta chain derives from a study of cytomegalovirus exposure and HLA in healthy donors. Overall study results and limits: In a later analysis, a missense DCLRE1C variant was linked to TCR beta V- and J-gene trimming. Some V segments, including TRBV6-2 and TRBV6-3, were excluded as indistinguishable.

Concerning this clone itself: Its specificity is not known.

PCR primers comprised 60 Vbeta and 13 Jbeta primers. Assay: immunoSEQ multiplex PCR; the TCRdb copy retains only in-frame clones and omits some. The sample has about 130,000 clones; 75% to 90% are singletons. This CDR3 has 15 residues. V trimming: 4 bases; J trimming: 3 bases; junction bases outside the gene matches: 10. The germline V gene encodes CDR1 SGHRS and CDR2 YFSETQ. The receptor was derived from a man aged 25 to 40 in good health and CMV-seropositive. The chain uses TRBV5-1 and TRBJ2-7; 7 bases align to TRBD1. The sequencing input was PBMCs. CDR3 residues: CASSPSGTDDYEQYF. As DNA, the CDR3 is TGCGCCAGCAGCCCATCCGGGACAGACGACTACGAGCAGTACTTC.